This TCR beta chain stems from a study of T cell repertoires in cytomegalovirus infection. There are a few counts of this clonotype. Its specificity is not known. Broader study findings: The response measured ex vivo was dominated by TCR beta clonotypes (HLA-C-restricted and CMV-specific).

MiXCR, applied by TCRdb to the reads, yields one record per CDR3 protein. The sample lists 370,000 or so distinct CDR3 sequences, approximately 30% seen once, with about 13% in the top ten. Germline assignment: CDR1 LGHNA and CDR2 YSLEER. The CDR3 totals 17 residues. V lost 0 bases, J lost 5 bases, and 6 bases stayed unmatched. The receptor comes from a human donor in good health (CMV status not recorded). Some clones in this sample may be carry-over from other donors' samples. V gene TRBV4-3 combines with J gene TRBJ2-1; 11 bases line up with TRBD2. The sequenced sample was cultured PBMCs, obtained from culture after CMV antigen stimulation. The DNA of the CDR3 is TGCGCCAGCAGCCAAGATCGGCTAGCGGGAGGCAACAATGAGCAGTTCTTC. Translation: CASSQDRLAGGNNEQFF.